This entry features one TCR beta chain sequence. This sample was included in a study of blood T cell repertoires in COVID-19. Study-wide context: Nucleic acid was either cDNA or gDNA, and it came from T cells, B-cell-depleted T cells, or PBMCs.

Germline lookup yields CDR1 LGHNA and CDR2 YNFKEQ. This CDR3 has 14 residues. Unmatched junction bases numbered 7, after V lost 7 bases and J lost 7 bases. Only in-frame clones appear in the TCRdb table, and some are missing; sequencing was by immunoSEQ multiplex PCR. The sample yields about 150,000 clones, 80% seen once. Sequencing was performed on peripheral blood. The V call is TRBV4-2, the J call TRBJ2-2; 9 bases align to TRBD1. The TCR originated in a woman in her fifties or sixties with acute or convalescent COVID-19. The CDR3 region is CASKQGAQGGELFF. In DNA, the CDR3 is TGTGCCAGCAAACAGGGGGCGCAGGGCGGGGAGCTGTTTTTT.